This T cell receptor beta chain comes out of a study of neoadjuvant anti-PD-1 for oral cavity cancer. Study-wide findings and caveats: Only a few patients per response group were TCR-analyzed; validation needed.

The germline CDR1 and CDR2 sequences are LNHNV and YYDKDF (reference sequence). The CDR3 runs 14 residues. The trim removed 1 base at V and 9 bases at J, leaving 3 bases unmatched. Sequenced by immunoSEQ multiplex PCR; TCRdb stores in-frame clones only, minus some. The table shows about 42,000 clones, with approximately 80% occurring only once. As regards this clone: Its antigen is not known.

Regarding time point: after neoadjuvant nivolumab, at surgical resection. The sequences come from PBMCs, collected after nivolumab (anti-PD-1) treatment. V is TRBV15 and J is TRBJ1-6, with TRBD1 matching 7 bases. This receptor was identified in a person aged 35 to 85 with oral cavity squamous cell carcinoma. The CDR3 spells CATSRGDRGSPLHF. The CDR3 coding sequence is TGTGCCACCAGCAGAGGGGACAGAGGTTCACCCCTCCACTTT. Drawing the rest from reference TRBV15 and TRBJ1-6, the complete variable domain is DAMVIQNPRYQVTQFGKPVTLSCSQTLNHNVMYWYQQKSSQAPKLLFHYYDKDFNNEADTPDNFQSRRPNTSFCFLDIRSPGLGDTAMYLCATSRGDRGSPLHFGNGTRLTVT.